The 20 T cell receptor beta chains below all came from one sample that was sequenced in a study of identifying expanded T cells in peripheral blood. TCRdb's table, derived via immunoSEQ multiplex PCR, lists solely in-frame clones and lacks some. This sample has about 130,000 clones, with about 88% found just once. Sequencing used blood. The source of these receptors is a person aged 18 to 70 in good health.

J is TRBJ1-5 and V is TRBV19; the match to TRBD1 covers 8 bases. The length of the CDR3 is 13 residues. In germline, CDR1 is LNHDA, CDR2 SQIVND (reference sequence). V was pared by 7 bases and J by 5 bases, with 4 bases of the junction left unmatched. The CDR3 spells CASTDRGDQPQHF. CDR3 DNA sequence: TGTGCCAGTACCGACAGGGGCGATCAGCCCCAGCATTTT.

This clone was counted only a few times. The chain combines TRBV30 with TRBJ1-5; D remains unclear. The CDR3 has 13 amino acids. Germline CDR1 reads GTSNPN; CDR2 reads SVGIG (reference sequence). V was trimmed by 7 bases and J by 1 base, leaving 11 bases between them. CDR3 coding DNA: TGTGCCTCCTCCCCTGACAGCAATCAGCCCCAGCATTTT. This gives the protein CASSPDSNQPQHF.

In its sample, this clone was seen once. The V and J genes are TRBV18 and TRBJ1-5; 8 bases agree with TRBD1. The germline gives CDR1 KGHSH, CDR2 LQKENI. The CDR3 sequence is 20 residues long. Trimming at V came to 3 bases and at J to 0 bases, leaving 16 bases not matched to a gene. The CDR3 region has the DNA TGTGCCAGCTCACCGACAGGGGCAGGGATGGGTTCTTATAGCAATCAGCCCCAGCATTTT. It codes for CASSPTGAGMGSYSNQPQHF.

The chain combines TRBV6-1 with TRBJ1-2, with D tentatively TRBD1 (5 bases). V lost 7 bases and J 8 bases, leaving 14 bases between the germline ends. This CDR3 has 12 residues. CDR1 and CDR2 (germline): MNHNS, SASEGT. The CDR3 DNA sequence: TGTGCCAGCATCCTCGGGGGGAGAGGCTACACCTTC. It specifies CASILGGRGYTF.

This clone was detected once. J is TRBJ1-5 and V is TRBV28; TRBD1 aligns across 11 bases. Germline CDR1 is MDHEN and CDR2 is SYDVKM. The CDR3 extends over 14 amino acids. Germline trimming cut 6 bases from V and 7 bases from J; bases unmatched to any gene: 5. The CDR3 DNA sequence: TGTGCCAGCAGCTGGGACAGGGGGTTGCAGCCCCAGCATTTT. Amino acid sequence: CASSWDRGLQPQHF.

V usage is TRBV28 and J usage is TRBJ1-1, with TRBD1 as a possible D gene (5 bases). Germline values: CDR1 MDHEN, CDR2 SYDVKM. The CDR3 spans 14 residues. Trimming stripped 1 base from V and 5 bases from J, with 11 bases between. CDR3 loop: CASSLLGRGTEAFF. The CDR3 DNA follows: TGTGCCAGCAGTTTATTGGGTAGGGGAACTGAAGCTTTCTTT.

This chain links TRBV11-1 with TRBJ1-1; D unclear. The V gene's germline CDR1 is SGHAT and CDR2 FQDESV (reference sequence). V lost 1 base to trimming and J lost 1 base, with 7 bases between them. This CDR3 is built from 14 residues. The CDR3 nucleotides read TGTGCCAGCAGCTTAGAATGGCCGAACACTGAAGCTTTCTTT. This encodes CASSLEWPNTEAFF.

The DNA for the CDR3 is TGTGCCAGCAAGCCCCGCAGACCTAGCACAGATACGCAGTATTTT. This encodes CASKPRRPSTDTQYF. This chain uses TRBV4-2 with TRBJ2-3; D is unclear. Germline assignment: CDR1 LGHNA and CDR2 YNFKEQ. V lost 7 bases and J 0 bases, leaving 14 bases between the germline ends. The CDR3 loop spans 15 amino acids.

This clone appeared once. The chain has TRBV28 and TRBJ1-2; 9 bases line up with TRBD1. Trimming cost V 10 bases and J 5 bases; bases outside gene matches: 11. CDR1 and CDR2 from the germline V gene are MDHEN and SYDVKM. CDR3 length: 14 amino acids. The CDR3 loop reads CATNPTGGSYGYTF. CDR3 sequence (DNA): TGTGCCACCAATCCAACAGGGGGCAGTTATGGCTACACCTTC.

The V and J genes are TRBV6-5 and TRBJ2-7; maybe TRBD2 (6 bases). V lost 6 bases, J lost 4 bases, and 16 bases lay in between. Germline V gives CDR1 MNHEY, CDR2 SVGAGI. CDR3 length: 14 residues. The CDR3 DNA reads as TGTGCCAGCAGCCCGGGACTGTTGGGATACGAGCAGTACTTC. Amino acids: CASSPGLLGYEQYF.

The chain links TRBV11-3 to TRBJ2-5; 13 bases align to TRBD2. V was clipped by 5 bases and J by 5 bases; unmatched bases: 8. Germline V gene data show CDR1 as SGHNT and CDR2 as YENEEA. CDR3 length equals 16 residues. The CDR3 nucleotides are TGTGCCAGCAGCCTGGGACTAGCGGGGCTCCGGGAGACCCAGTACTTC. Translation: CASSLGLAGLRETQYF.

This rearrangement joins TRBV7-3 to TRBJ2-2; unclear D gene. CDR1 and CDR2 (germline): SGHTA, FQGTGA. V was shortened by 1 base and J by 3 bases, with 9 bases between the two germline ends. CDR3 size: 15 residues. This CDR3 reads CASSLRAVDTGELFF. The CDR3 DNA reads as TGTGCCAGCAGCTTAAGAGCCGTAGACACCGGGGAGCTGTTTTTT. The variable domain in full, with the rest retrieved from reference TRBV7-3 and TRBJ2-2, is GAGVSQTPSNKVTEKGKYVELRCDPISGHTALYWYRQSLGQGPEFLIYFQGTGAADDSGLPNDRFFAVRPEGSVSTLKIQRTERGDSAVYLCASSLRAVDTGELFFGEGSRLTVL.

The CDR3 is CAWSSGGGFEQYF. As DNA, the CDR3 is TGTGCCTGGAGTTCTGGGGGCGGCTTCGAGCAGTACTTC. The gene calls are TRBV30 and TRBJ2-7, with a possible D match to TRBD1 (6 bases). The germline gives CDR1 GTSNPN, CDR2 SVGIG (reference sequence). V lost 2 bases and J 6 bases, leaving 14 bases between the germline ends. The CDR3 extends over 13 amino acids.

The chain combines TRBV27 with TRBJ2-5; possibly TRBD1 for D (5 bases). This CDR3 comprises 12 residues. The germline V gene has CDR1 MNHEY and CDR2 SMNVEV (reference sequence). Trimming took off 6 bases at V and 5 bases at J, with 10 bases between the two ends. CDR3 nucleotides: TGTGCCAGCAGAGGTTGGGGCGAGACCCAGTACTTC. Its translation is CASRGWGETQYF.

The CDR3 coding sequence is TGTGCCAGCAGGGACAGGAGTTTCCAAGAGACCCAGTACTTC. Translated, it gives CASRDRSFQETQYF. The chain combines TRBV6-1 with TRBJ2-5; 7 positions agree with TRBD1. The length of the CDR3 is 14 residues. Germline values: CDR1 MNHNS, CDR2 SASEGT. J gave up 1 base and V 6 bases, and 5 bases lay outside the gene matches.

The V and J genes are TRBV4-2 and TRBJ1-4; perhaps TRBD1 as D (5 bases). The ends were cut back, 0 bases at V and 6 bases at J, with 11 bases in the middle. The germline CDR1 and CDR2 sequences are LGHNA and YNFKEQ. This CDR3 has 15 residues. DNA for the CDR3: TGTGCCAGCAGCCAAGATGGGCAGGGTTATGAAAAACTGTTTTTT. This encodes CASSQDGQGYEKLFF.

The chain has TRBV19 and TRBJ1-4, with a weak D call TRBD1 (5 bases). CDR3 length: 13 amino acids. CDR1 is LNHDA, CDR2 SQIVND, per germline (reference sequence). Trimming left V 9 bases short and J 8 bases short, with 16 bases between. The DNA for the CDR3 is TGTGCCAGCGACTCGGGGGAGGGAGAAAAACTGTTTTTT. As protein: CASDSGEGEKLFF.

This chain uses TRBV10-3 with TRBJ2-3, with a weak D call TRBD2 (5 bases). The V gene lost 10 bases and the J gene lost 14 bases, with 22 bases spanning the gap. This CDR3 has 12 residues. Germline V gene sequence: CDR1 ENHRY, CDR2 SYGVKD. The chain's CDR3 is CATGVEVGERYF. The CDR3 nucleotides are TGTGCCACCGGGGTCGAAGTCGGGGAGCGGTATTTT.

The chain carries TRBV9 and TRBJ2-1; D perhaps matches TRBD2 (5 bases). Germline CDR1 SGDLS, CDR2 YYNGEE. Trimming left V 0 bases short and J 2 bases short, with 9 bases between. This CDR3 is 15 amino acids long. The CDR3 DNA reads as TGTGCCAGCAGCGTAGGGGAGAGGGCCTACAATGAGCAGTTCTTC. This translates into CASSVGERAYNEQFF.

The chain has TRBV5-1 and TRBJ2-7, with 9 bases that match TRBD2. With V trimmed by 1 base and J by 2 bases, 10 bases remained unmatched. This CDR3 spans 17 amino acids. The V gene's germline CDR1 is SGHRS and CDR2 YFSETQ. The CDR3 coding sequence is TGCGCCAGCAGCTTGTACCTAGCGGGGCGAAGTACCTACGAGCAGTACTTC. Residues: CASSLYLAGRSTYEQYF.